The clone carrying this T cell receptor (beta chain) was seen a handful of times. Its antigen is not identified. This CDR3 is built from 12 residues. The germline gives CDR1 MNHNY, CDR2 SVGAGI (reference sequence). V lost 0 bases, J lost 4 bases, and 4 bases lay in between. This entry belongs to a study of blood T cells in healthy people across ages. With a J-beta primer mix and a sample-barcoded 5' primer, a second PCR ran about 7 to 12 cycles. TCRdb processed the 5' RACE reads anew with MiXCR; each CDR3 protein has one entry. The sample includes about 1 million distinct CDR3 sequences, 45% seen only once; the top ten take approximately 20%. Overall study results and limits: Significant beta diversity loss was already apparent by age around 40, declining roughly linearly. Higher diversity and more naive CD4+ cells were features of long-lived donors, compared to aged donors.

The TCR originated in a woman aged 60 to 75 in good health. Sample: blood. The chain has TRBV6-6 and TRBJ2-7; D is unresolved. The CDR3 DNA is TGTGCCAGCAGTTACTCGAAGTACGAGCAGTACTTC. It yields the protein CASSYSKYEQYF.